Listed below are T cell receptor beta chains from one sample, sequenced in a study of regulatory T cells in long-lasting Graves disease. Each CDR3 protein is one row after TCRdb ran MiXCR on the reads. The top ten hold around 6.9% of the sample, which has about 2,000 distinct CDR3 sequences, 45% to 65% seen once. The sample was peripheral blood mononuclear cells (PBMCs), taken with antithyroid drug treatment, in newly diagnosed or persistent Graves disease (not recorded which). The receptors were gathered from a human donor with Graves disease. Both conserved end residues are part of each CDR3. A D gene is named only where the DNA matches it firmly. Rows may omit the clone size; those that give it use once, few, many or a size class.

V,D,size,J,CDR3,DNA
TRBV11-1,NA,NA,TRBJ2-3,CASSLVSGGTDTQYF,TGTGCCAGCAGCTTAGTTTCCGGGGGCACAGATACGCAGTATTTT
TRBV10-3,TRBD1,NA,TRBJ1-2,CATKWDREIDGYTF,TGTGCCACAAAGTGGGACAGAGAAATCGATGGCTACACCTTC
TRBV10-2,NA,NA,TRBJ1-4,CASSERAEGGEKLFF,TGCGCCAGCAGTGAGAGGGCGGAGGGAGGTGAAAAACTGTTTTTT
TRBV5-1,TRBD2,NA,TRBJ2-5,CASSVGLVQETQYF,TGCGCCAGCAGCGTTGGACTAGTCCAAGAGACCCAGTACTTC
TRBV15,NA,NA,TRBJ2-1,CATSRDPPKGRSSYNEQFF,TGTGCCACCAGCAGAGATCCACCCAAGGGGCGCTCCTCCTACAATGAGCAGTTCTTC
TRBV7-9,NA,NA,TRBJ1-5,CASSLGAQPQHF,TGTGCCAGCAGCTTGGGGGCACAGCCCCAGCATTTT
TRBV2,TRBD2,NA,TRBJ2-1,CARSSGARYNEQFF,TGTGCCCGTTCTAGCGGGGCCCGCTACAATGAGCAGTTCTTC
TRBV29-1,NA,few,TRBJ2-1,CSAPERASYNEQFF,TGCAGCGCTCCGGAAAGGGCTTCCTACAATGAGCAGTTCTTC
TRBV29-1,TRBD2,NA,TRBJ2-3,CSVKAGLGTDTQYF,TGCAGCGTTAAAGCGGGGTTGGGGACAGATACGCAGTATTTT
TRBV6-2/TRBV6-3,NA,NA,TRBJ2-2,CASTLRNTGELFF,TGTGCCAGCACCCTCCGTAACACCGGGGAGCTGTTTTTT
TRBV6-1,NA,NA,TRBJ2-7,CASEVLNEQYF,TGTGCCAGCGAGGTTCTCAACGAGCAGTACTTC
TRBV6-2/TRBV6-3,NA,NA,TRBJ2-7,CASSYSSDRFLLSEQYF,TGTGCCAGCAGTTACTCCTCCGACAGGTTTCTCCTATCCGAGCAGTACTTC
TRBV7-8,TRBD1,NA,TRBJ2-1,CASSLLFDRGFYNEQFF,TGTGCCAGCAGCTTACTCTTTGACAGGGGGTTTTACAATGAGCAGTTCTTC